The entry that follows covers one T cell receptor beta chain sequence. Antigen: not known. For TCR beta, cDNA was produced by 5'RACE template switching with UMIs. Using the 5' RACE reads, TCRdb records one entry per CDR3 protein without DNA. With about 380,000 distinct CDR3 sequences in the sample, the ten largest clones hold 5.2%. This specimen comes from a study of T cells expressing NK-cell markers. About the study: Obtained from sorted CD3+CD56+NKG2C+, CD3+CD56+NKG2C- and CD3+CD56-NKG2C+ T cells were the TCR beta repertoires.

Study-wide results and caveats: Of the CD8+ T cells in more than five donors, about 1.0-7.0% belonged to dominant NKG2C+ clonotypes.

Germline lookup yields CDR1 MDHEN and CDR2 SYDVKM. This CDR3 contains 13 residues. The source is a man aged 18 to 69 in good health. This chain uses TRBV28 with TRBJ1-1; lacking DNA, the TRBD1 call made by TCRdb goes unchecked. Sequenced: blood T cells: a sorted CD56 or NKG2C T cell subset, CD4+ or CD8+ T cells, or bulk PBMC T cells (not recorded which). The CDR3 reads CASQDRGSRGAFF.